A single sample is the source of the 15 T cell receptor beta chains below, sequenced in a study of blood T cell repertoires in COVID-19. The method was immunoSEQ multiplex PCR; TCRdb's version includes in-frame clones alone and lacks a portion of them. Among fewer than 350,000 clones listed, around four fifths were seen once. Input material: peripheral blood. All receptors come from a woman between 50 and 59 years old with active or convalescent COVID-19.

The chain couples TRBV25-1 to TRBJ2-5; D is ambiguous. Per the germline V gene, CDR1 is MGHDK and CDR2 is SYGVNS. The germline V and J ends were trimmed by 1 base and 6 bases, with 18 bases remaining between them. CDR3 length: 16 residues. Here the CDR3 reads CASSECPGLSSKTQYF. As DNA, the CDR3 is TGTGCCAGCAGTGAATGCCCAGGCCTGTCATCTAAGACCCAGTACTTC.

This sequence joins TRBV5-1 and TRBJ2-1; 8 nucleotides match TRBD1. The trim removed 4 bases at V and 4 bases at J, leaving 10 bases unmatched. Germline V gene data show CDR1 as SGHRS and CDR2 as YFSETQ. The CDR3 is 16 residues long. DNA of the CDR3: TGCGCCAGCAGCCGCACTGGACAGGGTGCTTACAATGAGCAGTTCTTC. Protein sequence: CASSRTGQGAYNEQFF.

The chain recombines TRBV11-2 with TRBJ2-7; D is possibly TRBD1 (6 bases). The V end lost 1 base, the J end lost 6 bases, and 10 bases lay between the germline ends. The CDR3 is 13 amino acids. Looked up from germline, CDR1 is SGHAT and CDR2 is FQNNGV. CDR3 loop: CASSLGGQIEQYF. For the CDR3, the DNA is TGTGCCAGCAGCTTAGGGGGGCAGATCGAGCAGTACTTC. Filled out from reference TRBV11-2 and TRBJ2-7, the complete variable domain reads EAGVAQSPRYKIIEKRQSVAFWCNPISGHATLYWYQQILGQGPKLLIQFQNNGVVDDSQLPKDRFSAERLKGVDSTLKIQPAKLEDSAVYLCASSLGGQIEQYFGPGTRLTVT.

The chain joins TRBV5-4 to TRBJ2-3, with D maybe TRBD2 (6 bases). The CDR3 has 16 amino acids. The germline V gene encodes CDR1 SGHNT and CDR2 YYREEE (reference sequence). V shed 4 bases and J shed 3 bases, with 18 bases lying between them. CDR3 amino acids: CASSAQLLALTDTQYF. The CDR3, as DNA: TGTGCCAGCAGCGCCCAGCTACTAGCTTTGACAGATACGCAGTATTTT.

This clone has a single count. The CDR3 sequence: CASSPASGGKYNEQFF. In DNA form, the CDR3 reads TGTGCCAGCAGCCCGGCTAGCGGGGGCAAGTACAATGAGCAGTTCTTC. The chain carries TRBV27 and TRBJ2-1; 10 bases line up with TRBD2. CDR1 is MNHEY and CDR2 is SMNVEV in the germline V gene (reference sequence). V shed 6 bases and J 4 bases; nucleotides not matched to a gene: 9. The length of the CDR3 is 16 residues.

The chain uses TRBV27 and TRBJ2-3, with no clear D. Trimming removed 5 bases at V and 0 bases at J, with 9 bases between. Germline CDR1 and CDR2: MNHEY and SMNVEV (reference sequence). The CDR3 spans 14 residues. CDR3 in DNA: TGTGCCAGCAGTCCCTCCGTGAGCACAGATACGCAGTATTTT. The encoded protein is CASSPSVSTDTQYF.

This clone was detected only once. The J gene is TRBJ2-6, the V gene TRBV5-5; 10 nucleotides line up with TRBD2. Germline loops: CDR1 SGHKS, CDR2 YYEKEE (reference sequence). V was pared by 0 bases and J by 3 bases, with 9 bases of the junction left unmatched. The CDR3 totals 19 residues. In DNA form, the CDR3 reads TGTGCCAGCAGCTTGGTTCCTAGCGGGAGTGCGGGTGGGGCCAACGTCCTGACTTTC. Protein sequence: CASSLVPSGSAGGANVLTF.

This clone was seen just once. The chain combines TRBV18 with TRBJ2-2; 8 nucleotides match TRBD2. The J segment lost 6 bases and the V segment lost 5 bases, leaving 14 bases of the junction unmatched. The CDR3 has 17 residues. CDR1 and CDR2 from the germline V gene are KGHSH and LQKENI. The CDR3 DNA sequence: TGTGCCAGCTCATGGCGCTCCGGGACTAGGGAACCCGGGGAGCTGTTTTTT. Protein product: CASSWRSGTREPGELFF.

The table lists this clone with a count of one. The chain is built from TRBV10-3 and TRBJ2-2; D might be TRBD1 (5 bases). The germline V gene encodes CDR1 ENHRY and CDR2 SYGVKD. The CDR3 has 12 residues. V gave up 6 bases and J gave up 6 bases, with 8 bases separating them. The CDR3 coding sequence is TGTGCCATCAGGGACAACGCCGGGGAGCTGTTTTTT. This codes for CAIRDNAGELFF.

The chain combines TRBV19 with TRBJ2-5; maybe TRBD2 (5 bases). Germline V gene sequence: CDR1 LNHDA, CDR2 SQIVND (reference sequence). This CDR3 spans 14 amino acids. V was pared by 1 base and J by 1 base, with 7 bases between. The CDR3 protein is CASSIAGLQETQYF. As DNA, the CDR3 is TGTGCCAGTAGTATAGCAGGACTCCAAGAGACCCAGTACTTC.

The chain carries TRBV10-3 and TRBJ1-2; 9 bases line up with TRBD1. CDR3 length: 13 residues. V dropped 8 bases and J dropped 5; count of bases not matched to a gene: 6. Germline V CDR1 and CDR2: ENHRY, SYGVKD. The CDR3 here is CAIGPGTGYGYTF. The CDR3 bases are TGTGCCATCGGTCCCGGGACAGGGTATGGCTACACCTTC.

The gene calls are TRBV30 and TRBJ2-2, with 7 bases matching TRBD2. Germline V gene lookup returns CDR1 GTSNPN and CDR2 SVGIG (reference sequence). This CDR3 is 16 amino acids long. With V trimmed by 0 bases and J by 5 bases, 9 bases remained unmatched. The CDR3 nucleotides are TGTGCCTGGAGTGTACGGGGGAGGGCGAGGACCGGGGAGCTGTTTTTT. Amino acid sequence: CAWSVRGRARTGELFF.

This chain joins TRBV7-9 and TRBJ1-3; TRBD1 aligns across 10 bases. V shed 4 bases, J shed 3 bases, and the junction held 6 bases outside the gene matches. The germline gives CDR1 SEHNR, CDR2 FQNEAQ (reference sequence). There are 16 residues in the CDR3. CDR3 protein: CASSSRQGANGNTIYF. CDR3 coding DNA: TGTGCCAGCAGCTCCCGACAGGGGGCAAATGGAAACACCATATATTTT.

The chain employs TRBV2 and TRBJ1-1, with D perhaps matching TRBD1 (6 bases). There are 15 residues in the CDR3. The V gene lost 0 bases and the J gene lost 1 base, with 9 bases spanning the gap. Germline V gene lookup returns CDR1 SNHLY and CDR2 FYNNEI. In DNA form, the CDR3 reads TGTGCCAGCAGTGAAGCCGCGGACAGGAACACTGAAGCTTTCTTT. As protein: CASSEAADRNTEAFF.

The chain links TRBV7-2 to TRBJ2-1, with 13 bases lining up with TRBD2. CDR1 is SGHTA and CDR2 is FQGNSA in the germline V gene. Trimming at V came to 3 bases and at J to 6 bases, leaving 8 bases not matched to a gene. The CDR3 covers 17 residues. The CDR3 sequence: CASSLGQGLAGVNEQFF. CDR3 bases: TGTGCCAGCAGCTTGGGCCAAGGACTAGCGGGAGTCAATGAGCAGTTCTTC.